The entry that follows covers one T cell receptor beta chain sequence. Sequencing was performed with immunoSEQ multiplex PCR; in TCRdb, only in-frame clones are kept and a portion is missing. The sample carries about 130,000 clones, around 80% recorded once. This entry belongs to a study of cytotoxic CD8 clonotypes in ibrutinib-treated CLL. The CDR3 has 17 residues. Trimming took 6 bases from V and 4 from J; bases not matched to a gene: 10. CDR1 and CDR2 (germline): MNHEY, SMNVEV (reference sequence). This TCR derives from a human donor with chronic lymphocytic leukemia. The source was PBMCs, collected after 12 months of ibrutinib treatment. The genes are TRBV27 and TRBJ2-7, with 15 nucleotides matching TRBD2. The CDR3 DNA reads as TGTGCCAGCAGAGATAACGGACTAGCGGGAGGGCAGTACGAGCAGTACTTC. Its translation is CASRDNGLAGGQYEQYF.